The present entry profiles one TCR beta chain with its context. Its specificity is unknown. The data originate from a study of monozygotic twins with cystic fibrosis. Sequencing used immunoSEQ multiplex PCR; TCRdb keeps in-frame clones, though not all of them. The data show roughly 29,000 clones, around 85% seen once. Study-wide results and limits: Median Simpson clonality of approximately 0.01 suggested naive T cells predominated. V usage most resembled the co-twin in 13 of 16 pairs. No link emerged between shared CDR3 counts and age, concordance or severity. Unrelated CF individuals shared fewer identical clonotypes than monozygotic CF twins.

The ends were cut back, 2 bases at V and 8 bases at J, with 7 bases in the middle. Germline CDR1 is MNHNY and CDR2 is SVGAGI (reference sequence). The CDR3 loop spans 13 amino acids. The sequence derives from a girl aged 2 to 9 with cystic fibrosis. The sample was blood. This rearrangement joins TRBV6-6 to TRBJ1-6, with D possibly being TRBD1 (5 bases). The CDR3 nucleotides read TGTGCCAGCAGTTACGGGGCGGATTCACCCCTCCACTTT. Protein sequence: CASSYGADSPLHF.